This TCR beta chain was identified in a study of T cells after posttransplantation cyclophosphamide. A marrow graft followed busulfan-fludarabine conditioning, with cyclophosphamide on days +3 and +4. Notes on this clone: Distinct nucleotide sequences in the sample also encode this CDR3.

Germline V gives CDR1 MNHNS, CDR2 SASEGT. This CDR3 contains 14 residues. Between the trimmed V and J ends, which lost 1 base and 10 bases, there was a span of 11 bases. Method: immunoSEQ multiplex PCR; TCRdb's copy keeps in-frame clones and lacks some. The sample shows around 10,000 clones, 86% of them seen only once. The sequence derives from a young adult male patient who received an allogeneic stem cell transplant from a related donor, was CMV-positive, and had acute GVHD only. Some T cells may originate from the graft donor. The rearrangement joins TRBV6-1 to TRBJ1-6; possible D gene TRBD1, 5 bases. The sample consisted of CD4+ T cells sorted from PBMCs, taken after allogeneic stem cell transplant with posttransplant cyclophosphamide. In DNA form, the CDR3 reads TGTGCCAGCAGTGAAGAGGGGAGGTTATCACCCCTCCACTTT. The encoded protein is CASSEEGRLSPLHF.